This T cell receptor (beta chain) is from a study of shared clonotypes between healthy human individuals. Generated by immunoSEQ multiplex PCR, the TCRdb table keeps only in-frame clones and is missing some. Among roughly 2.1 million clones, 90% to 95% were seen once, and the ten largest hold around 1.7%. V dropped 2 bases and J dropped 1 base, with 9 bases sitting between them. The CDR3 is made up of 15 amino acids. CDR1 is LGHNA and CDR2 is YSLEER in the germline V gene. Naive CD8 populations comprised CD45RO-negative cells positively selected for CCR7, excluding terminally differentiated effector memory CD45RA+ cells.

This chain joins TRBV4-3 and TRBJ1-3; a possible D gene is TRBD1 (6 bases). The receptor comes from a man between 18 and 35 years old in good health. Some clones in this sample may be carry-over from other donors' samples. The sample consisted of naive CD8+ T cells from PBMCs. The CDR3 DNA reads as TGCGCCAGCAGCCAATCACAGGGATCTGGAAACACCATATATTTT. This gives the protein CASSQSQGSGNTIYF.